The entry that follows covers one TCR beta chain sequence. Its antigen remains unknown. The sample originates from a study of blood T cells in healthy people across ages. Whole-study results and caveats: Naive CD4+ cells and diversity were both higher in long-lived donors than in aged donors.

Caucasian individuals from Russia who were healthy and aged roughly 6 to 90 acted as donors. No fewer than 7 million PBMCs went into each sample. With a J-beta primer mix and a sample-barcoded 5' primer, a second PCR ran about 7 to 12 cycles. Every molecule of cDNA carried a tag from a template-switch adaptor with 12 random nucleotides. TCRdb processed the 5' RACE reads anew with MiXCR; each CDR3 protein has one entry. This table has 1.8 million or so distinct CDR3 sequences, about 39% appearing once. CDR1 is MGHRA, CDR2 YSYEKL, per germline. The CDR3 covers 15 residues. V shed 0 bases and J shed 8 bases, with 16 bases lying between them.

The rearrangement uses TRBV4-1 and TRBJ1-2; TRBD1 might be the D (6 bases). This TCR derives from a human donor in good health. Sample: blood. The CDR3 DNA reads TGCGCCAGCAGCCAAGAGGACAGACCTTCCCTCGGCTACACCTTC. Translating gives CASSQEDRPSLGYTF.